Shown below are 28 T cell receptor beta chains from a single sample sequenced in a study of cytomegalovirus exposure and HLA in healthy donors. Vbeta (60) and Jbeta (13) primers were used in the PCR. TCRdb's copy holds only in-frame clones and misses some; the assay was immunoSEQ multiplex PCR. The sample shows a few hundred thousand clones, 92% of them seen only once. Material: PBMCs. The origin of the receptors is a girl aged 2-9 years in good health and CMV-seronegative.

V usage is TRBV9 and J usage is TRBJ2-3; TRBD2 matches at 9 bases. There are 17 residues in the CDR3. Germline trimming cut 0 bases from V and 3 bases from J; bases unmatched to any gene: 8. The germline gives CDR1 SGDLS, CDR2 YYNGEE. CDR3 nucleotide sequence: TGTGCCAGCAGCGTAGCTGCGGGCGGGGGGGATACAGATACGCAGTATTTT. It encodes CASSVAAGGGDTDTQYF.

The rearrangement uses TRBV9 and TRBJ1-2; 11 bases agree with TRBD1. This CDR3 region has 16 residues. Trimming removed 0 bases from V and 3 bases from J; junction bases left unmatched: 4. The germline gives CDR1 SGDLS, CDR2 YYNGEE. CDR3 in amino acids: CASSVADRGRDYGYTF. The CDR3 DNA reads as TGTGCCAGCAGCGTAGCGGACAGGGGGCGCGACTATGGCTACACCTTC.

The rearrangement joins TRBV28 to TRBJ1-2; TRBD1 agrees at 9 bases. Per germline, CDR1 MDHEN and CDR2 SYDVKM. The CDR3 totals 16 residues. V gave up 4 bases and J gave up 2 bases; unmatched junction bases: 8. The DNA of the CDR3 is TGTGCCAGCAGTTCCCATACAGGGGGCGAAAACTATGGCTACACCTTC. Translated, it gives CASSSHTGGENYGYTF.

V usage is TRBV21-1 and J usage is TRBJ2-2; the table calls TRBD2, which could not be checked here. TRBV21-1 is reported as a pseudogene. This CDR3 is built from 12 residues. CDR3 protein: CASSNGVGELFF. DNA of the CDR3: TGTGCCAGCAGCAACGGGGTCGGGGAGCTGTTTTTT.

The CDR3 is CASSIDLTGLGYEQYF. The DNA for the CDR3 is TGTGCCAGTAGTATAGACCTCACGGGACTAGGTTACGAGCAGTACTTC. The chain has TRBV19 and TRBJ2-7; 8 positions agree with TRBD2. After removal of 0 bases from V and 4 bases from J, the junction contained 8 bases not matched to a gene. Germline loops: CDR1 LNHDA, CDR2 SQIVND (reference sequence). This CDR3 is 16 amino acids long.

The chain couples TRBV10-3 to TRBJ2-7, with a possible D match to TRBD1 (5 bases). The CDR3 extends over 13 amino acids. The V end was cut by 10 bases, the J end by 7 bases, with 20 bases between. The V gene's germline CDR1 is ENHRY and CDR2 SYGVKD. The CDR3 loop reads CATSPDNTGEQYF. The CDR3 DNA follows: TGTGCCACCTCCCCGGACAACACAGGAGAGCAGTACTTC.

The V and J genes are TRBV7-2 and TRBJ1-1; possible D gene TRBD1, 5 bases. Germline lookup yields CDR1 SGHTA and CDR2 FQGNSA. This CDR3 is 13 amino acids long. Trimming stripped 1 base from V and 4 bases from J, with 7 bases between. The DNA for the CDR3 is TGTGCCAGCAGCTTAGACCAGGGCACTGAAGCTTTCTTT. Translation gives CASSLDQGTEAFF. Full variable domain (remainder filled in from reference TRBV7-2 and TRBJ1-1): GAGVSQSPSNKVTEKGKDVELRCDPISGHTALYWYRQSLGQGLEFLIYFQGNSAPDKSGLPSDRFSAERTGGSVSTLTIQRTQQEDSAVYLCASSLDQGTEAFFGQGTRLTVV.

The genes are TRBV11-1 and TRBJ2-5; no clear D. The CDR3 is 17 amino acids. The germline V and J ends were trimmed by 0 bases and 2 bases, with 16 bases remaining between them. The germline gives CDR1 SGHAT, CDR2 FQDESV (reference sequence). The CDR3, as DNA: TGTGCCAGCAGCTTAGCCCCCCGGGTCGGATTTCAAGAGACCCAGTACTTC. It is translated as CASSLAPRVGFQETQYF. Full variable domain (rest looked up from reference TRBV11-1 and TRBJ2-5): EAEVAQSPRYKITEKSQAVAFWCDPISGHATLYWYRQILGQGPELLVQFQDESVVDDSQLPKDRFSAERLKGVDSTLKIQPAELGDSAMYLCASSLAPRVGFQETQYFGPGTRLLVL.

V gene TRBV27 combines with J gene TRBJ2-3; D is unresolved. The CDR3 contains 15 residues. V shed 2 bases and J shed 1 base, with 10 bases lying between them. CDR1 and CDR2 (germline): MNHEY, SMNVEV (reference sequence). This CDR3 is CASSLRGRGTDTQYF. CDR3 DNA sequence: TGTGCCAGCAGTTTAAGAGGCCGGGGCACAGATACGCAGTATTTT.

The chain is built from TRBV5-5 and TRBJ1-5, with 7 bases lining up with TRBD1. Germline-derived CDR1 and CDR2 are SGHKS and YYEKEE (reference sequence). V gave up 4 bases and J gave up 0 bases; unmatched junction bases: 4. The CDR3 is 15 residues long. The CDR3 reads CASSLGQSSNQPQHF. CDR3 in DNA: TGTGCCAGCAGCCTGGGACAGAGTAGCAATCAGCCCCAGCATTTT.

Notes on this clone: This sample also contains other DNA sequences that code for the same CDR3. The V gene is TRBV9, the J gene TRBJ2-3; 9 bases align to TRBD1. CDR3 size: 20 residues. V lost 3 bases to trimming and J lost 7 bases; unmatched junction nucleotides: 24. Germline V gene lookup returns CDR1 SGDLS and CDR2 YYNGEE. The CDR3 sequence is CASSDGTGTGRGRLGNTQYF. The CDR3 DNA sequence: TGTGCCAGCAGCGACGGAACCGGGACAGGGAGAGGTCGGTTGGGAAATACGCAGTATTTT. Combining the CDR3 with reference TRBV9 and TRBJ2-3 gives the whole variable domain DSGVTQTPKHLITATGQRVTLRCSPRSGDLSVYWYQQSLDQGLQFLIQYYNGEERAKGNILERFSAQQFPDLHSELNLSSLELGDSALYFCASSDGTGTGRGRLGNTQYFGPGTRLTVL.

V usage is TRBV5-5 and J usage is TRBJ1-1; D perhaps matches TRBD1 (6 bases). There are 14 residues in the CDR3. Deletions cut 0 bases from V and 1 base from J, with 7 bases between. The germline CDR1 and CDR2 sequences are SGHKS and YYEKEE (reference sequence). In DNA form, the CDR3 reads TGTGCCAGCAGCTTGGGACAGGCGAACACTGAAGCTTTCTTT. As protein: CASSLGQANTEAFF.

The chain recombines TRBV4-1 with TRBJ1-1; TRBD1 aligns across 7 bases. Per germline, CDR1 MGHRA and CDR2 YSYEKL. Trimming cost V 1 base and J 7 bases; bases outside gene matches: 6. The CDR3 is 14 amino acids. CDR3 protein: CASSQATGRDEAFF. The CDR3 DNA sequence: TGCGCCAGCAGCCAAGCGACAGGGAGAGATGAAGCTTTCTTT.

The CDR3 reads CASSHGTGGRPLNWELFF. The DNA of the CDR3 is TGTGCCAGCAGTCACGGGACAGGGGGTCGACCCCTAAACTGGGAGCTGTTTTTT. V usage is TRBV27 and J usage is TRBJ2-2; 11 bases map to TRBD1. V dropped 5 bases and J dropped 9; count of bases not matched to a gene: 17. From germline, CDR1 is MNHEY and CDR2 SMNVEV (reference sequence). The CDR3 loop spans 18 amino acids.

This chain uses TRBV5-1 with TRBJ2-6; D is perhaps TRBD1 (6 bases). The CDR3 is 16 residues long. Trimming pared 2 bases from V and 2 bases from J, leaving 11 bases between. Germline V gene lookup returns CDR1 SGHRS and CDR2 YFSETQ. CDR3 nucleotide sequence: TGCGCCAGCAGCTTTCCACAGGGTACTGGGGCCAACGTCCTGACTTTC. Its protein product is CASSFPQGTGANVLTF.

The gene calls are TRBV19 and TRBJ1-1; D not certain. Trimming removed 7 bases from V and 8 bases from J, with 20 bases in between. The CDR3 sequence is 14 residues long. Germline CDR1 is LNHDA and CDR2 is SQIVND (reference sequence). The CDR3 loop reads CASKVGSPEREAFF. The DNA of the CDR3 is TGTGCCAGTAAAGTGGGCAGCCCGGAACGCGAAGCTTTCTTT.

This chain joins TRBV5-5 and TRBJ2-5; 10 bases fit TRBD2. The CDR3 runs to 14 residues. Germline values: CDR1 SGHKS, CDR2 YYEKEE (reference sequence). The V gene end was trimmed by 2 bases and the J gene end by 4 bases; junction bases not matched to a gene: 2. CDR3 in DNA: TGTGCCAGCAGCTTAGCGGGAGGGCCAGAGACCCAGTACTTC. It is translated as CASSLAGGPETQYF.

This clone is a singleton in its sample. The chain is built from TRBV7-9 and TRBJ2-5, with 15 bases aligning to TRBD2. Germline V gives CDR1 SEHNR, CDR2 FQNEAQ (reference sequence). The CDR3 runs to 17 residues. With V trimmed by 5 bases and J by 5 bases, 9 bases remained unmatched. The CDR3 loop reads CASSPRTSGGAEETQYF. CDR3 nucleotides: TGTGCCAGCAGCCCCCGGACTAGCGGGGGGGCAGAGGAGACCCAGTACTTC.

The chain couples TRBV4-1 to TRBJ1-1, with 7 bases matching TRBD1. This CDR3 is built from 15 residues. V shed 1 base and J 4 bases; nucleotides not matched to a gene: 6. CDR1 and CDR2 (germline): MGHRA, YSYEKL. This CDR3 reads CASSQGQGIITEAFF. The DNA for the CDR3 is TGCGCCAGCAGCCAAGGACAGGGAATTATCACTGAAGCTTTCTTT.

The chain combines TRBV14 with TRBJ2-3, with 8 positions matching TRBD2. The CDR3 consists of 17 residues. V lost 0 bases, J lost 3 bases, and 8 bases stayed unmatched. Germline lookup yields CDR1 SGHDN and CDR2 FVKESK. The CDR3 region is CASSQEAGREGTDTQYF. Written as DNA, the CDR3 is TGTGCCAGCAGCCAAGAGGCGGGACGGGAGGGGACAGATACGCAGTATTTT.

J is TRBJ1-2 and V is TRBV30; D gene ambiguous. The CDR3 contains 11 residues. V was cut by 2 bases and J by 7 bases, with 8 bases left in between. Germline values: CDR1 GTSNPN, CDR2 SVGIG (reference sequence). The CDR3: CAWSLGSGYTF. DNA for the CDR3: TGTGCCTGGAGTTTGGGGAGTGGCTACACCTTC.

This chain links TRBV23-1 with TRBJ1-6; 9 bases fit TRBD1. TRBV23-1 is noted as an ORF with a role that remains uncertain. The CDR3 is 18 residues long. After removal of 2 bases from V and 10 bases from J, the junction contained 15 bases not matched to a gene. CDR3 bases: TGCGCCAGCAGTCAAATCACTCCGGGACAGGGTTTTCGGTCACCCCTCCACTTT. It yields the protein CASSQITPGQGFRSPLHF.

V and J are TRBV27 and TRBJ1-1, with 8 bases that match TRBD1. Unmatched junction bases numbered 7, after V lost 5 bases and J lost 2 bases. The CDR3 sequence is 15 residues long. Germline V gene data show CDR1 as MNHEY and CDR2 as SMNVEV (reference sequence). As DNA, the CDR3 is TGTGCCAGCAGTGGCCTGGACAGGGCTAACACTGAAGCTTTCTTT. Residues: CASSGLDRANTEAFF.

This clone has just a few counts. V and J are TRBV25-1 and TRBJ1-6, with D unresolved. Germline V gene sequence: CDR1 MGHDK, CDR2 SYGVNS. The V end was cut by 6 bases, the J end by 4 bases, with 16 bases between. The CDR3 has 16 amino acids. The CDR3 sequence is CASSAPKTGYNSPLHF. The CDR3 DNA reads as TGTGCCAGCAGCGCCCCCAAGACGGGTTATAATTCACCCCTCCACTTT.

This chain links TRBV5-6 with TRBJ1-2, with D maybe TRBD1 (6 bases). CDR1 SGHDT and CDR2 YYEEEE come from the germline V gene. The V and J ends lost 1 base and 5 bases respectively, with 15 bases between them. This CDR3 region has 15 residues. CDR3 nucleotide sequence: TGTGCCAGCAGCTTGTCCCGGACAGCGAGGTATGGCTACACCTTC. Its protein is CASSLSRTARYGYTF.

For this clone: The junction does not match germline at one end; this may be a read error. J is TRBJ1-1 and V is TRBV15; 7 bases fit TRBD1. Germline assignment: CDR1 LNHNV and CDR2 YYDKDF (reference sequence). The length of the CDR3 is 13 residues. As DNA, the CDR3 is TGTGCCACCCAAAGGGACAGCAACACTGAAGCTCTCTTT. Its translation: CATQRDSNTEALF.

This rearrangement joins TRBV7-9 to TRBJ2-1, with TRBD1 as a possible D gene (5 bases). CDR1 SEHNR and CDR2 FQNEAQ come from the germline V gene (reference sequence). Trimming pared 2 bases from V and 3 bases from J, leaving 11 bases between. The CDR3 is 15 amino acids. CDR3 DNA sequence: TGTGCCAGCAGCTTAACAGAAACAGGCTACAATGAGCAGTTCTTC. Translating gives CASSLTETGYNEQFF.

CDR3 sequence reads: CASSYVLDSHRGYTF. CDR3 DNA: TGTGCCAGCAGTTACGTTCTGGACAGCCACAGGGGCTACACCTTC. The rearrangement uses TRBV6-6 and TRBJ1-2; TRBD1 might be the D (6 bases). Germline CDR1 MNHNY, CDR2 SVGAGI (reference sequence). V gave up 2 bases and J gave up 8 bases, with 18 bases separating them. CDR3 length equals 15 residues.